This T cell receptor (beta chain) was recovered during a study of monozygotic twins with inflammatory bowel disease (dated by TCRdb to the late 2010s). For context, the study as a whole: In total, approximately 28 monozygotic twin pairs made up the full study: 19 Danish pairs, all IBD-discordant, plus nine German pairs, of which four were IBD-concordant and five were IBD-discordant. The search for disease-associated traits relied mainly on comparing IBD patients with their genetically identical healthy co-twins within discordant pairs. Each individual had, on average, about 151 000 unique TCRalpha sequences and 181 000 unique TCRbeta sequences available for analysis.

Libraries were built with 5' RACE. Each TCR library was prepared from around 3,400 ng of total RNA. cDNA was synthesized with SMARTScribe reverse transcriptase in eight separate reactions per sample. During cDNA synthesis, unique molecular identifiers containing a 6-nucleotide sample barcode were introduced by template switching. TCRalpha and TCRbeta cDNA was amplified by two nested PCRs of 16 and 9 cycles, with bead purification after each PCR. Before amplification, the cDNA was both treated with uracil DNA-glycosylase and purified with the QIAquick PCR purification kit. The second PCR added Illumina TruSeq-compatible adapters along with sample-specific barcodes. TapeStation and Qubit were used to check library quality and concentration, and 5 to 6.5 ng of each library was pooled. Pooled libraries were sequenced on an Illumina HiSeq2500 single-index Rapid Run with 2 x 100 bp reads and custom sequencing primers. In the authors' own workflow: MiGEC version 1.2.6 was used for UMI-based consensus assembly, which corrected PCR and sequencing errors. MiXCR version 2.1.1 was used to carry out V(D)J alignment, clonotype assembly and CDR3 extraction. Normalisation of gene usage, clonotype sharing and MAIT/NKT TCR abundance was achieved by analysing the top 1000, 10 000 and 20 000 clonotypes per sample. After downsampling to 27 000 UMIs, diversity was calculated as the inverse Simpson index using the vegan R package. Paired Mann-Whitney U tests on discordant twin pairs were used, with Benjamini-Hochberg multiple-testing correction. TCRdb reanalyzed the reads, keeping one entry per CDR3 protein sequence and omitting DNA. For this entry, the V and J calls and clone size follow TCRdb and not the study's own pipeline. The sample's clone listing holds around 230,000 distinct CDR3 sequences. The ten largest clones represent 1.6% of the sample.

A roughly 2.5 ml peripheral blood sample was drawn into PAXgene tubes per donor and stored at -80°C. Without any T cell sorting, total RNA was extracted from whole blood using the PAXgene blood miRNA kit on an automated QIAcube. Deep TCRalpha and TCRbeta repertoire profiling with unique molecular barcoding was performed on peripheral blood of monozygotic twin pairs concordant or discordant for inflammatory bowel disease. For every twin pair, smoking habits were documented, and each individual was categorised as a current, former or never smoker. The research as a whole found: Compared with healthy twins, IBD patients shared fewer clonotypes with other individuals, and the difference was most pronounced in patients with signs of disease activity. Measured by the inverse Simpson index, TCRbeta repertoire diversity was lower in IBD patients than in their healthy co-twins. No single strong signal or clonotype linked to IBD turned up in the results, so the idea that one exists was not supported. Repertoire similarity did not differ between concordant and discordant twins, which could be due to limited statistical power. Background noise and inter-individual variability may have been introduced into the repertoires by the differing immunosuppressive treatments among patients. The analysis was unable to tell apart different T cell subtypes.

Note on this clonotype: It lacks a known antigen.

Looking up the germline V gene yields CDR1 MNHNS and CDR2 SASEGT. Inclusive of the bounding cysteine and phenylalanine, the CDR3 is 14 residues long. The DNA is unrecorded. The source material was blood. The receptor's source is a human donor with ulcerative colitis or Crohn's disease, or a healthy co-twin of an affected twin (not recorded which). The chain is encoded by TRBV6-1 joined to TRBJ2-1. The CDR3 loop reads CASSELWGTDEQFF.